Described below is a single T cell receptor beta chain sequence and its context. There are 14 residues in the CDR3. V lost 7 bases and J lost 4; bases outside the gene matches: 5. CDR1 and CDR2 from the germline V gene are LNHDA and SQIVND (reference sequence). This sample was included in a study of shared clonotypes between healthy human individuals. Background on the study: For every donor, three CD4 naive, three CD4 memory, two CD8 naive and one CD8 memory plates were used.

Generated by immunoSEQ multiplex PCR, the TCRdb table keeps only in-frame clones and is missing some. The table shows over a million clones, with roughly 96% occurring only once. The sequencing input was naive CD4+ T cells sorted from blood. Sample subset: CD45RA+ positively selected. The gene calls are TRBV19 and TRBJ2-5, with 11 bases aligning to TRBD2. This TCR was sampled from a man aged 25 to 45 in good health. The CDR3 nucleotides read TGTGCCAGTACCTCCGGACTAGCGGGAGAGACCCAGTACTTC. Translated: CASTSGLAGETQYF.